A selection of T cell receptor beta chains follows, all from one sample in a study of blood T cell repertoires in COVID-19. Repertoires were generated with immunoSEQ multiplex PCR, while TCRdb's copy carries only in-frame clones and drops some. Found here are 150,000 to 200,000 clones, roughly 86% of them singletons; the top ten hold more than 3%. The source material was peripheral blood. The receptors here all came from a man aged 70 or older with acute or convalescent COVID-19. Both conserved end residues are part of each CDR3. The D gene is left open where the match is weak.

j_call d_call v_call cdr3_aa
TRBJ1-4 - TRBV7-2 CASSRQTDFNEKLFF
TRBJ1-6 - TRBV6-5 CASTNRGDNSPLHF
TRBJ2-1 TRBD2 TRBV28 CASSSFSGGANEQFF
TRBJ2-1 TRBD2 TRBV10-3 CAISEAGTRLRNEQFF
TRBJ2-1 TRBD1 TRBV7-2 CASTGVAANNEQFF
TRBJ2-3 TRBD1 TRBV12-3/TRBV12-4 CASSSRQGHTQYF
TRBJ1-4 - TRBV12-3/TRBV12-4 CASFPFPGEKLFF
TRBJ2-7 TRBD1 TRBV5-1 CASSSGQSPYEQYF
TRBJ2-1 TRBD2 TRBV7-3 CASSLTGLAGGQFF
TRBJ1-1 TRBD1 TRBV5-4 CASSPRDNLQGAYTEAFF
TRBJ1-3 - TRBV29-1 CSLVSSGNTIYF
TRBJ2-2 - TRBV2 CASSAQPQGSTGELFF
TRBJ1-3 - TRBV24-1 CATRPLGNTIYF